One sample yielded the 10 T cell receptor beta chains listed below, sequenced in a study of T cells in Graves' hyperthyroidism and ophthalmopathy. The TCR beta CDR3 regions underwent amplification using RNA transcripts as the source. The TCR CDR3 was amplified in a first-round RT-PCR using the HTBI primer set. From the multiplex PCR reads, TCRdb called clonotypes with MiXCR, one entry per CDR3 protein. The table lists 750,000 to 900,000 distinct CDR3 sequences, over 35% of them singletons. Sequenced: blood. The receptor source for this set is a young man with Graves' hyperthyroidism.

Concerning this clonotype itself: One end of the junction varies from germline; a read error may be responsible. V gene TRBV15 combines with J gene TRBJ1-1; D ambiguous. The CDR3 sequence is 14 residues long. The germline gives CDR1 LNHNV, CDR2 YYDKDF (reference sequence). CDR3 region: CAILRADMNTGAFF. CDR3 nucleotide sequence: TGTGCCATCTTGAGGGCAGACATGAACACTGGAGCTTTCTTT.

This clonotype was picked up a small number of times. The chain joins TRBV6-1 to TRBJ1-1; D is unresolved. The CDR3 consists of 16 residues. With 7 bases removed from V and 1 base from J, the gap between germline ends came to 19 bases. Germline loops: CDR1 MNHNS, CDR2 SASEGT. The CDR3 sequence is CASTPTPAGANTEAFF. In DNA form, the CDR3 reads TGTGCCAGCACCCCGACCCCGGCAGGCGCGAACACTGAAGCTTTCTTT.

This clonotype was counted at least ten times. This chain links TRBV5-1 with TRBJ1-1, with a possible D match to TRBD1 (6 bases). The CDR3 has 15 residues. Trimming took 4 bases from V and 2 from J, leaving 15 bases between them. Germline V gene data show CDR1 as SGHRS and CDR2 as YFSETQ. CDR3 amino acids: CASSIPEQGNTEAFF. The CDR3 region has the DNA TGCGCCAGCAGCATACCAGAACAGGGTAACACTGAAGCTTTCTTT.

CDR3 protein: CASGVFGQPQHF. CDR3 nucleotide sequence: TGTGCCAGCGGGGTCTTCGGGCAGCCCCAGCATTTT. The V gene is TRBV13, the J gene TRBJ1-5; D not certain. V gave up 8 bases and J gave up 7 bases, with 12 bases separating them. The CDR3 covers 12 residues. The germline CDR1 and CDR2 sequences are PRHDT and FYEKMQ (reference sequence).

This clonotype has just one count. A junction end diverges from the germline sequence, so it may reflect a read error. The chain couples TRBV5-1 to TRBJ1-2, with a tentative D call TRBD1 (5 bases). This CDR3 has 13 amino acids. Germline loops: CDR1 SGHRS, CDR2 YFSETQ. In nucleotides, the CDR3 is TGTGCCAGCAGCTTGGCTACAGGCAATGGCCACACCTTC. Translating gives CASSLATGNGHTF. Together with reference TRBV5-1 and TRBJ1-2, the CDR3 gives the full variable domain: KAGVTQTPRYLIKTRGQQVTLSCSPISGHRSVSWYQQTPGQGLQFLFEYFSETQRNKGNFPGRFSGRQFSNSRSEMNVSTLELGDSALYLCASSLATGNGHTFGSGTRLTVV.

This clonotype has more than one count but fewer than ten. The chain recombines TRBV6-5 with TRBJ1-2; 9 nucleotides agree with TRBD1. J gave up 7 bases and V 2 bases, and 5 bases lay outside the gene matches. CDR3 length: 14 residues. Germline-derived CDR1 and CDR2 are MNHEY and SVGAGI. The CDR3: CASSYGQGIGGYTF. CDR3 bases: TGTGCCAGCAGTTACGGACAGGGGATAGGTGGCTACACCTTC.

The table lists this clonotype with many counts. The V gene is TRBV29-1, the J gene TRBJ1-2; 7 bases are shared with TRBD1. Germline V gene data show CDR1 as SQVTM and CDR2 as ANQGSEA. V gave up 2 bases and J gave up 5 bases; unmatched junction bases: 5. The CDR3 runs 13 residues. This chain's CDR3 is CSVEWQGDYGYTF. Here the CDR3 DNA reads TGCAGCGTTGAATGGCAGGGGGATTATGGCTACACCTTC.

The V call is TRBV12-3 or TRBV12-4, the J call TRBJ2-7, with a tentative D call TRBD1 (6 bases). CDR3 length: 14 amino acids. The ends were cut back, 4 bases at V and 0 bases at J, with 10 bases in the middle. The CDR3 DNA follows: TGTGCCAGCAGTTCTCAGGGACACTCCTACGAGCAGTACTTC. It translates to CASSSQGHSYEQYF.

This clonotype has more than one count but fewer than ten. V usage is TRBV14 and J usage is TRBJ2-2; 7 bases fit TRBD1. The junction had 2 bases not matched to a gene; V was cut back by 0 bases and J by 4 bases. Germline CDR1 and CDR2: SGHDN and FVKESK. The CDR3 runs to 15 residues. The CDR3 is CASSQDWTGTGELFF. The CDR3 DNA follows: TGTGCCAGCAGCCAAGATTGGACAGGCACCGGGGAGCTGTTTTTT.

V usage is TRBV5-4 and J usage is TRBJ2-7; no clear D gene. The CDR3 runs 11 residues. Germline lookup yields CDR1 SGHNT and CDR2 YYREEE (reference sequence). V was shortened by 4 bases and J by 5 bases, with 7 bases between the two germline ends. DNA for the CDR3: TGTGCCAGCAGCGTCATGGACGAGCAGTACTTC. As protein: CASSVMDEQYF.